This TCR beta chain was sequenced for a study of early T cells in non-severe SARS-CoV-2 infection. Study-wide background: Sequencing input comprised bulk RNA from unsorted whole blood; chain pairing was not available.

Individual cDNA molecules were tagged with unique molecular identifiers, the study reported. Each CDR3 protein gets one entry after TCRdb re-called the 5' RACE reads with MiXCR. The sample lists about 50,000 distinct CDR3 sequences, about 9.3% seen once, with more than 12% in the top ten. This clonotype showed up just a few times. The TCR originated in an adult who was a healthcare worker with PCR-confirmed SARS-CoV-2 infection or an uninfected control (not recorded which). Sequences were obtained from whole blood.

The CDR3 DNA is TGTGCCAGCAGCGCCCACGGTGCCGGGGAGCTGTTTTTT. Amino acid sequence: CASSAHGAGELFF. The chain uses TRBV9 and TRBJ2-2; D remains unclear. The germline V gene encodes CDR1 SGDLS and CDR2 YYNGEE. The CDR3 sequence is 13 residues long. V was cut by 3 bases and J by 6 bases, with 9 bases left in between.